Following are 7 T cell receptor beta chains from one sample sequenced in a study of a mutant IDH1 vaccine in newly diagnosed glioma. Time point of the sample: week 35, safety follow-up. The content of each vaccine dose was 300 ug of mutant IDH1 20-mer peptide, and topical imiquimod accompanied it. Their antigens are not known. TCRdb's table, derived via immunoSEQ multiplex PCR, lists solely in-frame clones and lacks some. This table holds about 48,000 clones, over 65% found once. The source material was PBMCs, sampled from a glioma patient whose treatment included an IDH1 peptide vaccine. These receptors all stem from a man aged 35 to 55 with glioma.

The chain's CDR3 is CASSFGQNNEQFF. CDR3 in DNA: TGTGCCAGCAGCTTCGGACAGAACAATGAGCAGTTCTTC. The chain combines TRBV7-7 with TRBJ2-1; D is possibly TRBD1 (6 bases). The V end lost 3 bases, the J end lost 5 bases, and 8 bases lay between the germline ends. This CDR3 comprises 13 residues. Germline-derived CDR1 and CDR2 are SSHAT and FNYEAQ (reference sequence). Using reference TRBV7-7 and TRBJ2-1 for the parts outside the CDR3, the full variable domain is GAGVSQSPRYKVTKRGQDVTLRCDPISSHATLYWYQQALGQGPEFLTYFNYEAQPDKSGLPSDRFSAERPEGSISTLTIQRTEQRDSAMYRCASSFGQNNEQFFGPGTRLTVL.

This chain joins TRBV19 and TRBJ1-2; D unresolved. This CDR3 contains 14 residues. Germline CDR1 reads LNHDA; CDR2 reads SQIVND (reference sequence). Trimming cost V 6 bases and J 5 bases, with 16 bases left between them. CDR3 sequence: CASSPGPRPYGYTF. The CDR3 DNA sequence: TGTGCCAGTAGCCCCGGGCCGCGGCCGTATGGCTACACCTTC.

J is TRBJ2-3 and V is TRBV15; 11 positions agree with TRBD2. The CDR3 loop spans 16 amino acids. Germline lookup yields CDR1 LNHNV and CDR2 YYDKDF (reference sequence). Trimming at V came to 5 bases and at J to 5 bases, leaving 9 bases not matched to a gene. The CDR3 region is CATSLLLAGEGDTQYF. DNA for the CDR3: TGTGCCACCAGCCTTTTACTAGCGGGAGAAGGAGATACGCAGTATTTT.

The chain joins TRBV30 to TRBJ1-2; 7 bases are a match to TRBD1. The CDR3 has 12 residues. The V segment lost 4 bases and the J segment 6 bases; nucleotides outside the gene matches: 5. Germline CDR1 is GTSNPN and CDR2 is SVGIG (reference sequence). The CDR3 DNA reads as TGTGCCTGGAACAGGGGCGGGGATGGCTACACCTTC. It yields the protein CAWNRGGDGYTF. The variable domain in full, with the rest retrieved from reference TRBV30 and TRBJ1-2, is SQTIHQWPATLVQPVGSPLSLECTVEGTSNPNLYWYRQAAGRGLQLLFYSVGIGQISSEVPQNLSASRPQDRQFILSSKKLLLSDSGFYLCAWNRGGDGYTFGSGTRLTVV.

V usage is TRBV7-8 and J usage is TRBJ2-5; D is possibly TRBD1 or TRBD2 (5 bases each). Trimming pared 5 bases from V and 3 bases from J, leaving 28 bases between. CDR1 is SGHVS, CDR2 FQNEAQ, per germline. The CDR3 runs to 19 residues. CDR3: CASSPWLTDPGTGKETQYF. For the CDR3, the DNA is TGTGCCAGCAGCCCATGGTTGACAGACCCGGGGACCGGGAAAGAGACCCAGTACTTC.

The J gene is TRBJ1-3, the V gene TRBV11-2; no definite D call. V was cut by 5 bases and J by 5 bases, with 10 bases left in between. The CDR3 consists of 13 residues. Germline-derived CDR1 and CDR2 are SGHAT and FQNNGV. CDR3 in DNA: TGTGCCAGCAGCCAACCCGGAAGAAACACCATATATTTT. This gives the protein CASSQPGRNTIYF.

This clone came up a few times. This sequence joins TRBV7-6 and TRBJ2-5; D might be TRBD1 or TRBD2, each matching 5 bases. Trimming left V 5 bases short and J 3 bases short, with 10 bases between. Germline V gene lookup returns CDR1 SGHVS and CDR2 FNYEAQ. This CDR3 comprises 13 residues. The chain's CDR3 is CASSTGPEETQYF. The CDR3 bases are TGTGCCAGCAGCACGGGGCCAGAAGAGACCCAGTACTTC.